The rows below give T cell receptor beta chains drawn from one sample of a study of T cell changes during pregnancy in multiple sclerosis. Profiling relied on immunoSEQ multiplex PCR, and the TCRdb table lists in-frame clones only, not all of them. The sample contains tens of thousands of clones, about nine tenths of which appear only once. The specimen was CD4+ T cells from peripheral blood mononuclear cells, collected before pregnancy. These receptors were taken from a female donor with multiple sclerosis, enrolled in a pregnancy study. The CDR3 runs from the conserved cysteine through the conserved F or W. The D gene is left open where the match is weak. The listing skips clone size in some rows; elsewhere it reads once, few, many or a size class.

>.|TRBV9|TRBJ2-7|TRBD1
CASSSSGTAYEQYF
TGTGCCAGCAGCTCCTCCGGGACAGCCTACGAGCAGTACTTC
>.|TRBV19|TRBJ1-2|.
CASSAQDFYGYTF
TGTGCCAGTAGTGCTCAGGATTTCTATGGCTACACCTTC
>.|TRBV9|TRBJ1-1|.
CASSAHTGGGEAFF
TGTGCCAGCAGCGCGCATACTGGGGGCGGTGAAGCTTTCTTT
>once|TRBV30|TRBJ2-7|.
CAWSTGFEQYF
TGTGCCTGGAGTACAGGGTTCGAGCAGTACTTC
>.|TRBV29-1|TRBJ2-2|.
CSVEGSGDTGELFF
TGCAGCGTTGAAGGCTCGGGTGACACCGGGGAGCTGTTTTTT
>.|TRBV18|TRBJ2-5|.
CASSPIQADLETQYF
TGTGCCAGCTCACCAATCCAGGCCGATCTGGAGACCCAGTACTTC
>.|TRBV7-2|TRBJ2-3|TRBD2
CASSFRAGEGSDTQYF
TGTGCCAGCAGCTTCCGGGCGGGAGAGGGGTCAGATACGCAGTATTTT
>.|TRBV4-1|TRBJ2-1|TRBD2
CASSQDLGLGYNEQFF
TGCGCCAGCAGCCAAGATCTGGGACTAGGGTACAATGAGCAGTTCTTC
>.|TRBV7-2|TRBJ1-1|.
CASSFGGDTEAFF
TGTGCCAGCAGCTTTGGGGGCGATACTGAAGCTTTCTTT
>.|TRBV7-9|TRBJ2-7|TRBD2
CASSLGGLAGASEQYF
TGTGCCAGCAGCTTAGGGGGACTAGCGGGAGCTAGCGAGCAGTACTTC
>.|TRBV4-2|TRBJ2-1|TRBD2
CASSPVGDSGRGVEQFF
TGTGCCAGCAGCCCAGTGGGTGATAGCGGGAGGGGAGTTGAGCAGTTCTTC
>.|TRBV5-1|TRBJ2-5|TRBD1
CASSFDAPGTGAQYF
TGCGCCAGCAGCTTTGACGCGCCCGGGACAGGGGCCCAGTACTTC
>.|TRBV6-5|TRBJ1-2|TRBD1
CASSYPRGDGYTF
TGTGCCAGCAGTTACCCCAGGGGGGATGGCTACACCTTC
>.|TRBV2|TRBJ1-2|.
CASKNTTLGVYGYTF
TGTGCCAGCAAAAATACGACCCTCGGGGTATATGGCTACACCTTC
>.|TRBV30|TRBJ2-2|.
CAWSVLGELFF
TGTGCCTGGAGTGTACTTGGGGAGCTGTTTTTT
>.|TRBV4-1|TRBJ1-2|.
CASSPDPTGSGYTF
TGCGCCAGCAGTCCAGATCCGACAGGCAGTGGCTACACCTTC
>.|TRBV5-1|TRBJ2-3|TRBD2
CASSLGSSGATDTQYF
TGCGCCAGCAGCTTGGGGTCTAGCGGAGCCACAGATACGCAGTATTTT
>.|TRBV7-7|TRBJ2-1|.
CASSLHSNNEQFF
TGTGCCAGCAGCTTACACAGCAACAATGAGCAGTTCTTC
>once|TRBV5-1|TRBJ2-1|TRBD2
CASSFQTSGSNEQFF
TGCGCCAGCAGCTTCCAGACTAGCGGGAGTAATGAGCAGTTCTTC
>.|TRBV5-8|TRBJ1-4|.
CASSLGRANEKLFF
TGTGCCAGCAGCTTGGGCAGGGCTAATGAAAAACTGTTTTTT
>.|TRBV27|TRBJ2-7|TRBD2
CASSLLTSGTYEQYF
TGTGCCAGCAGTTTATTAACTAGCGGGACCTACGAGCAGTACTTC
>.|TRBV5-5|TRBJ2-1|.
CASSPASVPYNEQFF
TGTGCCAGCAGCCCCGCTAGCGTCCCCTACAATGAGCAGTTCTTC
>.|TRBV6-1|TRBJ1-1|.
CASSWDNMNTEAFF
TGTGCCAGCAGTTGGGACAATATGAACACTGAAGCTTTCTTT
>.|TRBV19|TRBJ2-4|.
CASSYRAFGDIQYF
TGTGCCAGTAGTTACAGGGCTTTCGGGGACATTCAGTACTTC